The rows below give T cell receptor beta chains drawn from one sample of a study of blood T cell repertoires in COVID-19. TCRdb's copy holds only in-frame clones and misses some; the assay was immunoSEQ multiplex PCR. This sample carries about 240,000 clones, around 90% of them seen once, and the ten largest clones take just over 7%. The sample consisted of peripheral blood. The receptor set was obtained from a man aged 60 to 69 who had recovered from COVID-19. Both conserved end residues are part of each CDR3. D genes are given only for firm matches. The listing skips clone size in some rows; elsewhere it reads once, few, many or a size class.

cdr3_nt cdr3_aa j_call d_call clone_size v_call
TGTGCCAGCAGCGTAGATCTGGGGCTGGATACGCAGTATTTT CASSVDLGLDTQYF TRBJ2-3 - - TRBV9
TGTGCCAGCAGCCCGGACAGGGAGGCCTACAATGAGCAGTTCTTC CASSPDREAYNEQFF TRBJ2-1 TRBD1 - TRBV5-4
TGTGCCACCAGTGCACAACAGGGGGCCTACAATGAGCAGTTCTTC CATSAQQGAYNEQFF TRBJ2-1 TRBD1 once TRBV24-1
TGTGCCACCAGTGATTTTGGACTAGCGGGGGGTTCAGGGGAGCTGTTTTTT CATSDFGLAGGSGELFF TRBJ2-2 TRBD2 - TRBV24-1
TGTGCCAGCAGCCTCCAGGAACTAGACAGGGGTACCTACGAGCAGTACTTC CASSLQELDRGTYEQYF TRBJ2-7 TRBD1 - TRBV11-2
TGTGCCAGCAGTGAAACGCAGGGGGCTGGCAATCAGCCCCAGCATTTT CASSETQGAGNQPQHF TRBJ1-5 TRBD1 - TRBV6-1
TGTGCCAGCAGTTACTCGACGGGGGGGACCTACGAGCAGTACTTC CASSYSTGGTYEQYF TRBJ2-7 TRBD2 - TRBV6-6
TGTGCCAGCAGTTTAATCAGGGGCGAGCAGTACTTC CASSLIRGEQYF TRBJ2-7 - - TRBV28
TGTGCCAGCAGTTCCCATACGCCCGGACAGGGATCACCCCTCCACTTT CASSSHTPGQGSPLHF TRBJ1-6 TRBD1 - TRBV11-2
TGTGCCAGCTCACAACGGACAGGACGAGGTGAGACCCAGTACTTC CASSQRTGRGETQYF TRBJ2-5 TRBD1 - TRBV18
TGTGCCAGCCGCAGGGGGAACACTGAAGCTTTCTTT CASRRGNTEAFF TRBJ1-1 - - TRBV13
TGCGCCAGCAGCCAAGGGACAGTATCTCAAGAGACCCAGTACTTC CASSQGTVSQETQYF TRBJ2-5 - - TRBV4-1
TGTGCCAGCAGCGTAAGGAAACAGGGAAGGGGGACAGATACGCAGTATTTT CASSVRKQGRGTDTQYF TRBJ2-3 - few TRBV5-6
TGCGCCAGCAGTGAGACTGCGGGGAATCAGCCCCAGCATTTT CASSETAGNQPQHF TRBJ1-5 - - TRBV10-2
TGTGCCAGCAGCTTACGAGGTGGGGAGACCCAGTACTTC CASSLRGGETQYF TRBJ2-5 - - TRBV5-4
TGTGCCAGCAGCGTTCAGGCGGGGGCTACCTACAATGAGCAGTTCTTC CASSVQAGATYNEQFF TRBJ2-1 - - TRBV9
TGTGCCACCCGGGGACAGGGACCGTACACCTTC CATRGQGPYTF TRBJ1-2 TRBD1 once TRBV6-4
TGTGCCAGTAGTCCGGACAGGACCTCTGGGGCCAACGTCCTGACTTTC CASSPDRTSGANVLTF TRBJ2-6 TRBD1 - TRBV19
TGTGCCAGCAGTGAATTGAGGCCGGGCTCCTATAATTCACCCCTCCACTTT CASSELRPGSYNSPLHF TRBJ1-6 - - TRBV2
TGTGCCAGCAGTGATCATCACCAGCGGGGGAATAATGAGCAGTTCTTC CASSDHHQRGNNEQFF TRBJ2-1 TRBD2 - TRBV6-1
TGTGCCAGCAGCACTAACTCTGGAAACACCATATATTTT CASSTNSGNTIYF TRBJ1-3 - - TRBV9
TGTGCCAGTAGTGCTGGCAGGGTGGGTGAAAAACTGTTTTTT CASSAGRVGEKLFF TRBJ1-4 - - TRBV19
TGTGCCAGCAAACTGGCGGGTGAAAAACTGTTTTTT CASKLAGEKLFF TRBJ1-4 - - TRBV2
TGTGCCAGCAGCCCCGGGGTATCGGGAAACACCATATATTTT CASSPGVSGNTIYF TRBJ1-3 - - TRBV4-2
TGTGCCAGCAGCCCCGGGACAGGGAGACCCACAGATACGCAGTATTTT CASSPGTGRPTDTQYF TRBJ2-3 TRBD1 - TRBV5-4
TGTGCCAGCAGTGGGGAGCGGGGCGGCTACACCTTC CASSGERGGYTF TRBJ1-2 - - TRBV2
TGTGCCAGCTCACCATACAAACAGACAGATACGCAGTATTTT CASSPYKQTDTQYF TRBJ2-3 - - TRBV18
TGTGCCAGCAGCTTGTCAGGGACAGGGCTGAACACTGAAGCTTTCTTT CASSLSGTGLNTEAFF TRBJ1-1 TRBD1 - TRBV5-8
TGCAGCGTTGTTCCCGACACCACCGGCACAGATACGCAGTATTTT CSVVPDTTGTDTQYF TRBJ2-3 - - TRBV29-1
TGTGCCAGCTCACAGGGGACAGGACTGAATTCACCCCTCCACTTT CASSQGTGLNSPLHF TRBJ1-6 TRBD1 - TRBV18
TGCGCCAGCAGCCAAGATAGCCCGATCAGCGGGGGGGCGAGAAATGAGCAGTTCTTC CASSQDSPISGGARNEQFF TRBJ2-1 TRBD2 few TRBV4-1
TGTGCCAGCAGCTTAGCGCAGGTACGAGAGACCCAGTACTTC CASSLAQVRETQYF TRBJ2-5 - - TRBV13
TGTGCCAGCAGCCCCAGGGGGCGGCAGCTGTATGGCTACACCTTC CASSPRGRQLYGYTF TRBJ1-2 TRBD1 - TRBV9
TGTGCCAGCAGTGATACAGGGTCGATTCAGCCCCAGCATTTT CASSDTGSIQPQHF TRBJ1-5 - - TRBV2
TGCAGTGCTAGTCCAGGGAACACAGATACGCAGTATTTT CSASPGNTDTQYF TRBJ2-3 - - TRBV20-1
TGTGCTAGTGGTTTTGGACAGTCTTATGGCTACACCTTC CASGFGQSYGYTF TRBJ1-2 - - TRBV12-5
TGTGCTAGTGGTTTGGAAAGGGGGGGAGCTTTCTTT CASGLERGGAFF TRBJ1-1 - - TRBV12-5
TGTGCCAGCTCACCCCCGGGACTAGCGGGGGTTGAGGGTGAGCAGTTCTTC CASSPPGLAGVEGEQFF TRBJ2-1 TRBD2 - TRBV18
TGCGCCAGCAGCGCTACAGGGGTATCACCCCTCCACTTT CASSATGVSPLHF TRBJ1-6 TRBD1 - TRBV5-1
TGTGCCAGCTCACCAGTAGGGAGGGGAGAGCAGTACTTC CASSPVGRGEQYF TRBJ2-7 TRBD2 few TRBV18
TGCAGCGCCGAAGCGGACAGGGCAAGCACAGATACGCAGTATTTT CSAEADRASTDTQYF TRBJ2-3 TRBD1 - TRBV29-1
TGCGCCAGCAGCTTGGGGAGATCTTTCGAGCAGTACTTC CASSLGRSFEQYF TRBJ2-7 - - TRBV5-1
TGTGCCAGCACGTACGGAGGACAGGCCTTCAATGAGCAGTTCTTC CASTYGGQAFNEQFF TRBJ2-1 TRBD1 - TRBV25-1
TGTGCCAGCAAGTGGACCGGGACAGGGAATGAAAAACTGTTTTTT CASKWTGTGNEKLFF TRBJ1-4 TRBD1 - TRBV2
TGTGCCAGCAGCCTGATCAGGGGTAATGAGCAGTTCTTC CASSLIRGNEQFF TRBJ2-1 - - TRBV5-5
TGTGCTAGTGGTTTGACAGTTACGGCTTTCTTT CASGLTVTAFF TRBJ1-1 - - TRBV12-5
TGTGCCAGCCTCAGGGGGATGGAAGCTTTCTTT CASLRGMEAFF TRBJ1-1 TRBD1 - TRBV2